This T cell receptor beta chain was recovered during a study of long-term antiretroviral therapy in people with HIV. As for this clone: Its target is unknown.

Specimens held about 0.85-11 million cryopreserved PBMC prior to DNA extraction. From germline, CDR1 is MDHEN and CDR2 SYDVKM. CDR3 length equals 12 residues. Deletions cut 8 bases from V and 6 bases from J, with 13 bases between. The study, taken as a whole, reports: Blood dates from the mid-2000s to the late 2010s, possibly under older ART regimens.

Samples were assayed with immunoSEQ v3.0 at survey level. Clones were read by immunoSEQ multiplex PCR, and TCRdb kept only the in-frame ones, dropping some. The sample lists tens of thousands of clones; around 82% were seen once. The clonotype comes from a man between 35 and 55 years old with HIV. Sequenced material: unsorted PBMCs, taken 2.3 to 2.5 years after starting antiretroviral therapy. This sequence joins TRBV28 and TRBJ1-1; D gene uncertain. CDR3 nucleotides: TGTGCCAGCGGGCCCCCGGGCCCTGAAGCTTTCTTT. This encodes CASGPPGPEAFF.